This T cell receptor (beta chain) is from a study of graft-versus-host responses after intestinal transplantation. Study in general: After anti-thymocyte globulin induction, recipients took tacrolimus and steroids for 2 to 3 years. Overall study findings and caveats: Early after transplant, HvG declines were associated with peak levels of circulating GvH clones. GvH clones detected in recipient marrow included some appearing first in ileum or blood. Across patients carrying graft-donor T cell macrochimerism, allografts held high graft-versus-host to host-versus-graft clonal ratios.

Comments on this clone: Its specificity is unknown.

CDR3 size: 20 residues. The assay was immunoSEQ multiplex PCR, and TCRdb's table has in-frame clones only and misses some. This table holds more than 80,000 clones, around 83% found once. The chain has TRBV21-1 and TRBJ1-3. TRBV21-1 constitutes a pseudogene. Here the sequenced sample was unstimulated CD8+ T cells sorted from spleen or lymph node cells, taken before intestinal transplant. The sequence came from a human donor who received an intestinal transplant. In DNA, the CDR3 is TGTGCCAGCAGCAAAGAATTTAGGGGAGGTTGGTGTATCTCTGGAAACACCATATATTTT. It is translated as CASSKEFRGGWCISGNTIYF.